This T cell receptor (beta chain) was profiled in a study of T cells in Graves' hyperthyroidism and ophthalmopathy. Across the study: The initial diagnosis was the point when peripheral blood was collected, ahead of any treatment. Study results and limitations: The model forecast ophthalmopathy, anticipating it by a median about 6.5 months before onset. Ophthalmopathy cases were set apart from stable hyperthyroidism by a 13 V-J model.

The TCR beta CDR3 regions underwent amplification using RNA transcripts as the source. The HTBI primer set drove a first-round RT-PCR of the TCR CDR3. TCRdb passed the multiplex PCR reads through MiXCR, listing each CDR3 protein once. This table holds around 400,000 distinct CDR3 sequences, about 16% found once. Source material for PBMCs was around 10 ml fresh peripheral blood. Concerning this clonotype itself: The antigen is unknown.

Per the germline V gene, CDR1 is MNHNS and CDR2 is SASEGT. The CDR3 loop spans 15 amino acids. V lost 5 bases to trimming and J lost 5 bases; unmatched junction nucleotides: 8. The sequenced sample consisted of blood. The chain links TRBV6-1 to TRBJ2-5, with TRBD2 matching 10 bases. This TCR derives from a woman aged 55-70 years with Graves' ophthalmopathy. The CDR3 nucleotides read TGTGCCAGCAGTATGACTAGCGGGTATGGGGAGACCCAGTACTTC. Translating gives CASSMTSGYGETQYF.